Given below is one T cell receptor beta chain in context. The protocol was immunoSEQ multiplex PCR, while the TCRdb copy is restricted to in-frame clones and leaves out a portion. The repertoire holds about 60,000 clones, with 90% as singletons. The data stem from a study of T cell changes during pregnancy in multiple sclerosis. V was shortened by 2 bases and J by 4 bases, with 17 bases between the two germline ends. CDR3 size: 16 residues. Germline V CDR1 and CDR2: SGHDT, YYEEEE. The gene calls are TRBV5-6 and TRBJ2-3, with a possible D match to TRBD2 (5 bases). The clonotype comes from a female donor in good health, enrolled as a control in a pregnancy study. Sequences were derived from peripheral blood, sampled in the third trimester of pregnancy. The CDR3 region has the DNA TGTGCCAGCAGCTTCCGGAGGACTGGAGACGCAGATACGCAGTATTTT. Translation: CASSFRRTGDADTQYF.